These 19 T cell receptor beta chains were sequenced from one sample in a study of siplizumab effects on memory and regulatory T cells (dated by TCRdb to about 2019). The receptor library was made with the immunoSEQ multiplex PCR assay. In its TCRdb copy, this immuneACCESS table keeps in-frame sequences only and misses some clones. Where compared with another copy, unresolved V genes explain less than half of these, and the others have no known cause. This sample gives about 100,000 clones in total; over 90% of them show up just once. Clones ranked in the top ten supply 1% to 1.5% of the sample. The sequencing sample was made of non-Treg CD4+ T cells sorted from blood. The cell subset or site label, as the study defines it: FACS-sorted unstimulated CD4+ non-regulatory T cells. These receptors all come from a human donor in good health.

V gene TRBV7-8 combines with J gene TRBJ2-7, with a possible D match to TRBD1 (6 bases). CDR1 is SGHVS, CDR2 FQNEAQ, per germline. CDR3 length: 14 residues. Trimming took off 0 bases at V and 3 bases at J, with 9 bases between the two ends. CDR3 region: CASSLATGVYEQYF. DNA of the CDR3: TGTGCCAGCAGCTTAGCGACAGGCGTCTACGAGCAGTACTTC.

This clone was seen a few times. The genes are TRBV5-4 and TRBJ1-2, with 8 bases lining up with TRBD1. The CDR3 is made up of 15 amino acids. V lost 3 bases, J lost 3 bases, and 7 bases stayed unmatched. From germline, CDR1 is SGHNT and CDR2 YYREEE (reference sequence). CDR3 sequence: CASSYPGQDHYGYTF. DNA for the CDR3: TGTGCCAGCAGCTACCCGGGACAGGATCACTATGGCTACACCTTC.

The gene calls are TRBV5-8 and TRBJ2-5; 7 bases are shared with TRBD1. The V segment lost 2 bases and the J segment 5 bases; nucleotides outside the gene matches: 3. The CDR3 runs 13 residues. Per the germline V gene, CDR1 is SGHTS and CDR2 is YDEGEE. The CDR3 protein is CASSFRGTETQYF. The CDR3 DNA follows: TGTGCCAGCAGCTTCAGGGGGACGGAGACCCAGTACTTC.

The chain has TRBV5-6 and TRBJ2-1; D uncertain. This CDR3 comprises 14 residues. The V and J ends lost 0 bases and 2 bases respectively, with 6 bases between them. Germline assignment: CDR1 SGHDT and CDR2 YYEEEE. The CDR3 protein is CASSLDPTYNEQFF. CDR3 nucleotides: TGTGCCAGCAGCTTGGACCCTACCTACAATGAGCAGTTCTTC.

The gene calls are TRBV7-9 and TRBJ2-7; TRBD2 matches 8 bases. Germline loops: CDR1 SEHNR, CDR2 FQNEAQ (reference sequence). This CDR3 has 15 amino acids. Germline trimming cut 5 bases from V and 4 bases from J; bases unmatched to any gene: 10. CDR3 coding DNA: TGTGCCAGCAGCAAATCGAGCGGGAGCTCTTACGAGCAGTACTTC. As protein: CASSKSSGSSYEQYF.

The chain employs TRBV7-9 and TRBJ1-2; D remains ambiguous. Germline CDR1 SEHNR, CDR2 FQNEAQ (reference sequence). Trimming took off 1 base at V and 5 bases at J, with 20 bases between the two ends. CDR3 length equals 17 residues. For the CDR3, the DNA is TGTGCCAGCAGCTTAGTTGGCCAGGCTTCAGTGTCGTATGGCTACACCTTC. Translated: CASSLVGQASVSYGYTF.

The table lists this clone with a count of one. The CDR3, as DNA: TGTGCCAGCAGCCCCGCTTTTGGTGGGGTCGGTTTTGGCTACACCTTC. It encodes CASSPAFGGVGFGYTF. J is TRBJ1-2 and V is TRBV28; D is unclear. Germline CDR1 reads MDHEN; CDR2 reads SYDVKM. Trimming left V 6 bases short and J 7 bases short, with 24 bases between. The CDR3 sequence is 16 residues long.

The chain couples TRBV7-2 to TRBJ1-2; D is ambiguous. The V and J ends lost 5 bases and 4 bases respectively, with 11 bases between them. CDR1 and CDR2 (germline): SGHTA, FQGNSA. CDR3 length equals 13 residues. DNA of the CDR3: TGTGCCAGCAGCCCGCCCGGAGGCTATGGCTACACCTTC. The encoded protein is CASSPPGGYGYTF.

The chain is built from TRBV29-1 and TRBJ2-6; no clear D. The V end lost 4 bases, the J end lost 2 bases, and 18 bases lay between the germline ends. Germline V gives CDR1 SQVTM, CDR2 ANQGSEA. The CDR3 is 17 amino acids. DNA for the CDR3: TGCAGCGTTGGGAGAGGCGGTGCCAAGGCTGGGGCCAACGTCCTGACTTTC. Encoded protein: CSVGRGGAKAGANVLTF.

The J gene is TRBJ1-2, the V gene TRBV28; 8 bases agree with TRBD1. This CDR3 has 17 residues. J gave up 4 bases and V 4 bases, and 14 bases lay outside the gene matches. Germline V gene data show CDR1 as MDHEN and CDR2 as SYDVKM. The CDR3 region is CASSSTGGSGISYGYTF. As DNA, the CDR3 is TGTGCCAGCAGTTCAACAGGGGGTTCAGGGATTAGCTATGGCTACACCTTC.

The chain couples TRBV19 to TRBJ1-5; D uncertain. Between the trimmed V and J ends, which lost 8 bases and 0 bases, there was a span of 14 bases. The CDR3 loop spans 15 amino acids. Germline lookup yields CDR1 LNHDA and CDR2 SQIVND (reference sequence). The CDR3 reads CASDTERVSNQPQHF. CDR3 nucleotide sequence: TGTGCCAGTGATACTGAAAGGGTTAGCAATCAGCCCCAGCATTTT.

The chain has TRBV5-1 and TRBJ1-1; D gene uncertain. The CDR3 covers 15 residues. The V end was cut by 0 bases, the J end by 1 base, with 10 bases between. The germline CDR1 and CDR2 sequences are SGHRS and YFSETQ. The CDR3 region has the DNA TGCGCCAGCAGCTTGGATATTGCAGGGAACACTGAAGCTTTCTTT. This sequence encodes CASSLDIAGNTEAFF.

The gene calls are TRBV9 and TRBJ2-1; 7 nucleotides agree with TRBD2. The CDR3 contains 15 residues. With 3 bases clipped from V and 3 bases from J, the junction kept 6 bases outside the gene matches. Germline V gives CDR1 SGDLS, CDR2 YYNGEE. CDR3: CASSEMGGSYNEQFF. The CDR3 DNA reads TGTGCCAGCAGCGAAATGGGCGGGAGCTACAATGAGCAGTTCTTC.

The V and J genes are TRBV19 and TRBJ2-5; a weak D match, TRBD1 (7 bases). Trimming stripped 0 bases from V and 5 bases from J, with 16 bases between. The V gene's germline CDR1 is LNHDA and CDR2 SQIVND (reference sequence). This CDR3 spans 16 amino acids. CDR3 sequence reads: CASSIDLRTGGETQYF. CDR3 DNA sequence: TGTGCCAGTAGTATAGATCTTCGGACAGGAGGGGAGACCCAGTACTTC.

This chain connects TRBV6-5 to TRBJ1-1; perhaps TRBD1 as D (5 bases). Trimming removed 10 bases from V and 1 base from J, with 10 bases in between. CDR3 length: 12 residues. Germline CDR1 is MNHEY and CDR2 is SVGAGI. CDR3 sequence reads: CATLGTNTEAFF. The CDR3 DNA is TGTGCCACCCTGGGGACGAACACTGAAGCTTTCTTT.

This chain links TRBV14 with TRBJ2-3, with TRBD2 as a possible D gene (6 bases). V was shortened by 4 bases and J by 8 bases, with 10 bases between the two germline ends. This CDR3 is built from 12 residues. From germline, CDR1 is SGHDN and CDR2 FVKESK. CDR3 sequence: CASSPGVRTQYF. CDR3 sequence (DNA): TGTGCCAGCAGCCCGGGGGTCCGTACGCAGTATTTT.

The rearrangement links TRBV5-8 to TRBJ2-7; D not certain. V was trimmed by 6 bases and J by 4 bases, leaving 11 bases between them. Germline V gene data show CDR1 as SGHTS and CDR2 as YDEGEE. The CDR3 spans 12 residues. CDR3 coding DNA: TGTGCCAGCACCCCTCGATCGTACGAGCAGTACTTC. It specifies CASTPRSYEQYF.

This clone was counted between two and nine times. The gene calls are TRBV11-2 and TRBJ2-7; the D is unclear. Germline lookup yields CDR1 SGHAT and CDR2 FQNNGV. The CDR3 has 11 residues. V shed 5 bases and J shed 2 bases, with 4 bases lying between them. The CDR3 sequence is CASSPAYEQYF. As DNA, the CDR3 is TGTGCCAGCAGCCCAGCCTACGAGCAGTACTTC.

V is TRBV11-3 and J is TRBJ2-5; 7 nucleotides line up with TRBD2. CDR3 length: 13 residues. Germline V gives CDR1 SGHNT, CDR2 YENEEA. V lost 6 bases to trimming and J lost 4 bases; unmatched junction nucleotides: 5. The chain's CDR3 is CASSYLAGETQYF. Here the CDR3 DNA reads TGTGCCAGCAGTTATTTAGCGGGAGAGACCCAGTACTTC.